A single sample is the source of the 18 T cell receptor beta chains below, sequenced in a study of OX40 agonist ivuxolimab in advanced cancers. Here immunoSEQ multiplex PCR was the method, and the copy in TCRdb shows in-frame clones only, minus some. The data show about 70,000 clones, 70% to 90% seen once. Sample: CD4+ or CD8+ T cells sorted from blood, taken in a trial of the OX40 agonist ivuxolimab. These TCRs come from an adult with an advanced solid tumor such as melanoma, head and neck, liver or kidney cancer.

The chain is built from TRBV10-1 and TRBJ1-4; D gene ambiguous. The CDR3 consists of 14 residues. V lost 8 bases and J lost 1, with 11 bases in between. The germline CDR1 and CDR2 sequences are WNHNN and SYGVQD (reference sequence). The CDR3 region has the DNA TGCGCCAGCTGTGGGAGGGTAACTAATGAAAAACTGTTTTTT. Amino acid sequence: CASCGRVTNEKLFF.

This chain uses TRBV2 with TRBJ1-1; tentatively, D is TRBD1 (5 bases). This CDR3 has 13 amino acids. V shed 6 bases and J shed 3 bases, with 11 bases lying between them. The germline gives CDR1 SNHLY, CDR2 FYNNEI. The CDR3 here is CASSSRGDTEAFF. The CDR3 coding sequence is TGTGCCAGCAGCTCCCGGGGGGACACTGAAGCTTTCTTT.

V gene TRBV6-5 combines with J gene TRBJ1-1, with 7 bases lining up with TRBD1. V lost 2 bases and J lost 2; bases outside the gene matches: 5. This CDR3 has 15 residues. Germline CDR1 and CDR2: MNHEY and SVGAGI. CDR3 protein: CASSYAGTANTEAFF. The CDR3 DNA follows: TGTGCCAGCAGTTACGCCGGGACAGCAAACACTGAAGCTTTCTTT.

The chain recombines TRBV5-1 with TRBJ2-1; 7 bases match TRBD1. The germline gives CDR1 SGHRS, CDR2 YFSETQ. The V gene end was trimmed by 0 bases and the J gene end by 3 bases; junction bases not matched to a gene: 12. The CDR3 spans 18 residues. Here the CDR3 reads CASSLARGGRDLYNEQFF. The DNA of the CDR3 is TGCGCCAGCAGCTTGGCCAGAGGGGGCAGGGATCTCTACAATGAGCAGTTCTTC.

The chain employs TRBV7-3 and TRBJ2-2; D might be TRBD1 or TRBD2, each matching 6 bases. The CDR3 totals 16 residues. The germline V gene has CDR1 SGHTA and CDR2 FQGTGA. V lost 6 bases to trimming and J lost 1 base, with 15 bases between them. The CDR3 DNA reads TGTGCCAGCAGAGCAGATGCGGGACAGAACACCGGGGAGCTGTTTTTT. This sequence encodes CASRADAGQNTGELFF.

CDR3 in amino acids: CASSPGGGRGAFF. Written as DNA, the CDR3 is TGTGCCAGCAGCCCAGGAGGCGGGAGGGGAGCTTTCTTT. The J gene is TRBJ1-1, the V gene TRBV9; D is possibly TRBD1 (5 bases). V lost 4 bases and J 10 bases, leaving 17 bases between the germline ends. The CDR3 spans 13 residues. Germline CDR1 reads SGDLS; CDR2 reads YYNGEE.

This chain connects TRBV5-4 to TRBJ1-2; 9 nucleotides line up with TRBD1. Trimming took 4 bases from V and 8 from J; bases not matched to a gene: 15. CDR3 length: 16 residues. Germline lookup yields CDR1 SGHNT and CDR2 YYREEE (reference sequence). CDR3 loop: CASSRPLTGGAEGYTF. In DNA, the CDR3 is TGTGCCAGCAGCCGTCCTCTAACAGGGGGCGCGGAAGGCTACACCTTC.

This chain uses TRBV7-2 with TRBJ2-2; the D gene is possibly TRBD2 (6 bases). This CDR3 comprises 15 residues. CDR1 SGHTA and CDR2 FQGNSA come from the germline V gene. Trimming stripped 2 bases from V and 5 bases from J, with 12 bases between. This CDR3 is CASSLWGGGTGELFF. DNA of the CDR3: TGTGCCAGCAGCTTATGGGGAGGAGGGACCGGGGAGCTGTTTTTT.

This clone was recorded only once. This chain uses TRBV6-5 with TRBJ2-7; 11 nucleotides line up with TRBD1. Germline trimming cut 0 bases from V and 3 bases from J; bases unmatched to any gene: 1. CDR3 length: 15 amino acids. The germline gives CDR1 MNHEY, CDR2 SVGAGI. CDR3 nucleotides: TGTGCCAGCAGTTACTCGGGACAGGGGGACTACGAGCAGTACTTC. Translation gives CASSYSGQGDYEQYF.

CDR3 DNA sequence: TGTGCCATCAGTGTAAGGGACAATAGTTTAACTGAAGCTTTCTTT. Its translation is CAISVRDNSLTEAFF. V usage is TRBV10-3 and J usage is TRBJ1-1; possibly TRBD1 for D (6 bases). The ends were cut back, 4 bases at V and 5 bases at J, with 17 bases in the middle. CDR1 is ENHRY and CDR2 is SYGVKD in the germline V gene. The CDR3 contains 15 residues.

This clone occurred once. J is TRBJ2-7 and V is TRBV5-1; 9 positions match TRBD1. Trimming at V came to 1 base and at J to 6 bases, leaving 11 bases not matched to a gene. The germline gives CDR1 SGHRS, CDR2 YFSETQ. The CDR3 extends over 16 amino acids. CDR3 loop: CASSLWGGQGKTEQYF. The CDR3, as DNA: TGCGCCAGCAGCTTGTGGGGGGGACAGGGTAAGACCGAGCAGTACTTC.

The chain links TRBV11-2 to TRBJ2-7; D might be TRBD1 (6 bases). Trimming stripped 1 base from V and 2 bases from J, with 12 bases between. Germline loops: CDR1 SGHAT, CDR2 FQNNGV. The CDR3 loop spans 15 amino acids. In nucleotides, the CDR3 is TGTGCCAGCAGCTTAGGGACAGATCCGACCTACGAGCAGTACTTC. Protein product: CASSLGTDPTYEQYF.

This chain links TRBV2 with TRBJ2-1; 7 bases line up with TRBD1. V shed 4 bases and J 6 bases; nucleotides not matched to a gene: 12. Germline CDR1 SNHLY, CDR2 FYNNEI. This CDR3 has 16 amino acids. CDR3 residues: CASSVGTVRTANEQFF. The CDR3, as DNA: TGTGCCAGCAGTGTCGGGACAGTCAGGACAGCCAATGAGCAGTTCTTC.

The rearrangement joins TRBV5-1 to TRBJ1-1; 8 bases map to TRBD1. The CDR3 covers 15 residues. Germline CDR1 is SGHRS and CDR2 is YFSETQ. V shed 4 bases, J shed 1 base, and the junction held 6 bases outside the gene matches. This chain's CDR3 is CASSGGQGGNTEAFF. CDR3 in DNA: TGCGCCAGCAGCGGAGGACAGGGTGGGAACACTGAAGCTTTCTTT.

V and J are TRBV11-2 and TRBJ1-1; D may be TRBD1 (5 bases). In germline, CDR1 is SGHAT, CDR2 FQNNGV. The CDR3 spans 17 residues. Trimming took 0 bases from V and 4 from J, leaving 18 bases between them. CDR3 DNA: TGTGCCAGCAGCTTAGATTACCCGACATTGGGGGGCACTGAAGCTTTCTTT. Protein: CASSLDYPTLGGTEAFF.

This clone was counted only a few times. This sequence joins TRBV7-2 and TRBJ2-3, with TRBD2 matching over 7 bases. Germline-derived CDR1 and CDR2 are SGHTA and FQGNSA. With 3 bases clipped from V and 9 bases from J, the junction kept 12 bases outside the gene matches. The CDR3 is 15 amino acids. CDR3 nucleotides: TGTGCCAGCAGCTTTAGCGGGTATGAGTCCCGCACGCAGTATTTT. Translating gives CASSFSGYESRTQYF.

The chain employs TRBV29-1 and TRBJ1-4; maybe TRBD1 (5 bases). Germline lookup yields CDR1 SQVTM and CDR2 ANQGSEA. The CDR3 is 13 amino acids. V was pared by 4 bases and J by 3 bases, with 9 bases between. The CDR3 nucleotides read TGCAGCGTTGGAAAGGGGTCTAATGAAAAACTGTTTTTT. It codes for CSVGKGSNEKLFF.

V gene TRBV11-2 combines with J gene TRBJ2-3; tentative D call: TRBD1 (6 bases). Trimming removed 5 bases at V and 3 bases at J, with 15 bases between. In germline, CDR1 is SGHAT, CDR2 FQNNGV. CDR3 length equals 15 residues. The CDR3: CASSHKNRETDTQYF. The CDR3 bases are TGTGCCAGCAGCCACAAGAACAGGGAAACAGATACGCAGTATTTT.